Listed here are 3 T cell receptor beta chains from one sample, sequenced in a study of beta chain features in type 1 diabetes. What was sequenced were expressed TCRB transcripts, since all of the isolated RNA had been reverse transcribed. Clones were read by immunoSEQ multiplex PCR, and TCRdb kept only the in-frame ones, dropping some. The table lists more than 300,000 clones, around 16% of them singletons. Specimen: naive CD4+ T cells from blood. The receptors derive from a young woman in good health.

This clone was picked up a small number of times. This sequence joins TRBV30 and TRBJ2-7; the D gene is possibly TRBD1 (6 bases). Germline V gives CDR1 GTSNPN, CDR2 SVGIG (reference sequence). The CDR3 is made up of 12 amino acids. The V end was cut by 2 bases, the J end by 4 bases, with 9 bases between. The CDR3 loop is CAWSWQGYEQYF. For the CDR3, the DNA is TGTGCCTGGAGTTGGCAGGGGTACGAGCAGTACTTC.

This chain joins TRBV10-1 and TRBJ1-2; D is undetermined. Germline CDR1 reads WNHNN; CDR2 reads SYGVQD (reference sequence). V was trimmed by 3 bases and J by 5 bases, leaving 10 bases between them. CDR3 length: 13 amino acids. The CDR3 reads CASSDPGGYGYTF. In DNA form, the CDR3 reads TGCGCCAGCAGTGACCCGGGTGGATATGGCTACACCTTC.

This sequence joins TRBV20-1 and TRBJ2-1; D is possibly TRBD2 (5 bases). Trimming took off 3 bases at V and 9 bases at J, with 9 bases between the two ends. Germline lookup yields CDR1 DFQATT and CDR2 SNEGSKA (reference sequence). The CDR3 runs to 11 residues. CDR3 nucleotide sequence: TGCAGTGCTAGGGAGGCCGGTGAGCAGTTCTTC. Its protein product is CSAREAGEQFF.